The rows below give T cell receptor beta chains drawn from one sample of a study of control samples from healthy donors and cancer patients. The method was immunoSEQ multiplex PCR; TCRdb's version includes in-frame clones alone and lacks a portion of them. The table lists roughly 150,000 clones, around 88% of them singletons, with 1.5% to 2% in the top ten. Input material: blood. These receptors came from a man aged 18 to 29 in good health. Both conserved end residues are part of each CDR3. A D gene is named only where the DNA matches it firmly. Clone sizes are given selectively: once, few, many, or a class where the clone is expanded.

CDR3nt	CDR3aa	abundance	d_gene	len	v_gene	j_gene
TGTGCCAGCAGTTCCAACCGGGACAGGGTGACAGATACGCAGTATTTT	CASSSNRDRVTDTQYF	.	TRBD1	16	TRBV28	TRBJ2-3
TGCGCCAGCAGCCCCGGTTGGGGGGGTCAGCCCCAGCATTTT	CASSPGWGGQPQHF	.	.	14	TRBV5-1	TRBJ1-5
TGTGCCAGCAGCTCCGGGACAGGGGCTCAGCCCCAGCATTTT	CASSSGTGAQPQHF	few	TRBD1	14	TRBV6-5	TRBJ1-5
TGTGCCAGCAGCTTGGTCGACAGGAATGAAGCTTTCTTT	CASSLVDRNEAFF	.	.	13	TRBV5-6	TRBJ1-1
TGTGCCAGCAGTTACCATCCTTACGAGCAGTACTTC	CASSYHPYEQYF	few	.	12	TRBV6-2/TRBV6-3	TRBJ2-7
TGTGCCAGCAGCCCGAGACCGTACAGGAATGAAAAACTGTTTTTT	CASSPRPYRNEKLFF	.	.	15	TRBV11-2	TRBJ1-4
TGTGCCACCAGCGGAGCCGGGACACTGACCCGCCCTCAGCCCCAGCATTTT	CATSGAGTLTRPQPQHF	.	.	17	TRBV15	TRBJ1-5
TGTGCCAGCAGCTTAGTTGGGGAGCTGTTTTTT	CASSLVGELFF	.	.	11	TRBV7-2	TRBJ2-2
TGTGCCAGCAGCTTAAGGGGGATCGAGCAGTACTTC	CASSLRGIEQYF	.	.	12	TRBV7-9	TRBJ2-7
TGTGCCAGCAGCCAAGATAGTACGGGGAACACCGGGGAGCTGTTTTTT	CASSQDSTGNTGELFF	.	.	16	TRBV3-1/TRBV3-2	TRBJ2-2
TGTGCCAGCAGCTTAATTAGCGGGGGGTTCTACAATGAGCAGTTCTTC	CASSLISGGFYNEQFF	.	TRBD2	16	TRBV7-9	TRBJ2-1
TGTGCCAGCAGCGTAGAAGCAGATACGCAGTATTTT	CASSVEADTQYF	.	.	12	TRBV9	TRBJ2-3
TGCGCCAGCAGCCAAGATTATAATGACGAGCAGTACTTC	CASSQDYNDEQYF	.	.	13	TRBV4-3	TRBJ2-7
TGTGCCAGCAGTGTCCCGGACCGATCCTACGAGCAGTACTTC	CASSVPDRSYEQYF	.	.	14	TRBV28	TRBJ2-7
TGTGCCAGCGCGGGTGCCTTACAAGAGACCCAGTACTTC	CASAGALQETQYF	.	.	13	TRBV6-5	TRBJ2-5
TGTGCCAGCAGCCGCGTCGGGGGTGTGCGTGAAAAACTGTTTTTT	CASSRVGGVREKLFF	.	.	15	TRBV3-1/TRBV3-2	TRBJ1-4
TGTGCCAGTAGTACCCGGACTCTTCGTGGTGACGAGCAGTACTTC	CASSTRTLRGDEQYF	.	.	15	TRBV19	TRBJ2-7
TGTGCCAGCAGCTTAGAAGGGGGCGCTTCCTATGGCTACACCTTC	CASSLEGGASYGYTF	.	TRBD1	15	TRBV7-8	TRBJ1-2
TGTGCCAGCAGCCACCTGGGTATTGAAAAACTGTTTTTT	CASSHLGIEKLFF	.	.	13	TRBV3-1/TRBV3-2	TRBJ1-4